The 23 T cell receptor beta chains in this list originate from one sample, sequenced in a study of human thymus T cells. Here immunoSEQ multiplex PCR was the method, and the copy in TCRdb shows in-frame clones only, minus some. The data contain fewer than 55,000 clones, around 94% of them singletons. Material: blood. These receptors were taken from a boy in the first two years of life with a congenital heart defect but otherwise immunologically healthy.

This chain connects TRBV6-1 to TRBJ2-5; TRBD2 is a possible D gene (6 bases). The germline V gene encodes CDR1 MNHNS and CDR2 SASEGT. The V end lost 3 bases, the J end lost 4 bases, and 9 bases lay between the germline ends. This CDR3 has 13 amino acids. CDR3 sequence reads: CASSDQLAETQYF. As DNA, the CDR3 is TGTGCCAGCAGTGATCAACTAGCAGAGACCCAGTACTTC.

V and J are TRBV4-3 and TRBJ2-3; 7 bases match TRBD2. V shed 1 base and J 2 bases; nucleotides not matched to a gene: 6. Germline V gives CDR1 LGHNA, CDR2 YSLEER. The CDR3 has 16 amino acids. CDR3 loop: CASSQAPSGLTDTQYF. In DNA form, the CDR3 reads TGCGCCAGCAGCCAAGCCCCTAGCGGCCTCACAGATACGCAGTATTTT.

This clone was detected only once. The chain carries TRBV15 and TRBJ2-1; TRBD2 matches 8 bases. CDR3 length: 13 residues. V gave up 0 bases and J gave up 15 bases; unmatched junction bases: 7. From germline, CDR1 is LNHNV and CDR2 YYDKDF (reference sequence). CDR3 residues: CATSRDVGGARFF. In DNA, the CDR3 is TGTGCCACCAGCAGAGATGTCGGGGGGGCCCGGTTCTTC.

V usage is TRBV11-1 and J usage is TRBJ2-3; 8 bases map to TRBD2. The germline V gene has CDR1 SGHAT and CDR2 FQDESV (reference sequence). V lost 0 bases to trimming and J lost 4 bases; unmatched junction nucleotides: 6. The length of the CDR3 is 16 residues. The CDR3 nucleotides are TGTGCCAGCAGCTTAGCGGTTAGCGGGGAGGCAGATACGCAGTATTTT. It is translated as CASSLAVSGEADTQYF.

The chain couples TRBV7-9 to TRBJ2-3, with 10 bases that match TRBD2. Germline loops: CDR1 SEHNR, CDR2 FQNEAQ (reference sequence). V shed 6 bases and J 0 bases; nucleotides not matched to a gene: 9. This CDR3 has 17 amino acids. The CDR3 DNA reads as TGTGCCAGCAGGCCTAGCGGGGGTGGCTCTAGCACAGATACGCAGTATTTT. Residues: CASRPSGGGSSTDTQYF. The full variable domain, in which reference TRBV7-9 and TRBJ2-3 provide the parts outside the CDR3, is DTGVSQNPRHKITKRGQNVTFRCDPISEHNRLYWYRQTLGQGPEFLTYFQNEAQLEKSRLLSDRFSAERPKGSFSTLEIQRTEQGDSAMYLCASRPSGGGSSTDTQYFGPGTRLTVL.

This chain joins TRBV7-2 and TRBJ2-7, with TRBD2 matching 7 bases. The CDR3 length is 17 residues. Trimming removed 6 bases from V and 2 bases from J; junction bases left unmatched: 16. From germline, CDR1 is SGHTA and CDR2 FQGNSA. In DNA, the CDR3 is TGTGCCAGCAGACCCGGCAGACTTCAAGCGGGGCCCTACGAGCAGTACTTC. As protein: CASRPGRLQAGPYEQYF.

CDR3 residues: CASSATGNYGYTF. In nucleotides, the CDR3 is TGTGCCAGCAGCGCGACAGGGAACTATGGCTACACCTTC. The chain combines TRBV28 with TRBJ1-2, with TRBD1 matching over 7 bases. The CDR3 is made up of 13 amino acids. Germline V CDR1 and CDR2: MDHEN, SYDVKM. V shed 6 bases and J 2 bases; nucleotides not matched to a gene: 3.

Only one count was recorded for this clone. The rearrangement uses TRBV4-1 and TRBJ2-7; 10 positions agree with TRBD2. The germline V gene encodes CDR1 MGHRA and CDR2 YSYEKL. The CDR3 contains 17 residues. The V gene end was trimmed by 2 bases and the J gene end by 0 bases; junction bases not matched to a gene: 7. CDR3 sequence: CASSQRLAGVYSYEQYF. The DNA for the CDR3 is TGCGCCAGCAGCCAAAGGCTAGCGGGGGTTTACTCCTACGAGCAGTACTTC.

The DNA of the CDR3 is TGTGCCAGCAGCTTAGCATCCGGGACCCAGTACTTC. Its protein product is CASSLASGTQYF. J is TRBJ2-5 and V is TRBV7-2; no firm D call. There are 12 residues in the CDR3. Germline assignment: CDR1 SGHTA and CDR2 FQGNSA. Trimming took off 0 bases at V and 7 bases at J, with 6 bases between the two ends.

DNA of the CDR3: TGTGCCAGCAGCTTTTGGGCCGTTCGGTTAGAGACCCAGTACTTC. Its protein is CASSFWAVRLETQYF. The genes are TRBV11-2 and TRBJ2-5; D not resolved. Germline V gene sequence: CDR1 SGHAT, CDR2 FQNNGV. This CDR3 is 15 amino acids long. Trimming stripped 3 bases from V and 4 bases from J, with 15 bases between.

This chain links TRBV15 with TRBJ2-3, with D perhaps TRBD1 (5 bases). This CDR3 spans 19 amino acids. The germline CDR1 and CDR2 sequences are LNHNV and YYDKDF (reference sequence). V lost 0 bases, J lost 2 bases, and 21 bases lay in between. CDR3: CATSRDLSQGPYITDTQYF. CDR3 coding DNA: TGTGCCACCAGCAGAGATCTAAGTCAGGGCCCTTACATCACAGATACGCAGTATTTT.

About this clone: In the same sample, other DNA sequences code for this CDR3. The J gene is TRBJ1-2, the V gene TRBV9; 7 bases are a match to TRBD1. The junction had 4 bases not matched to a gene; V was cut back by 0 bases and J by 5 bases. CDR1 is SGDLS and CDR2 is YYNGEE in the germline V gene. This CDR3 has 14 amino acids. The CDR3 DNA reads as TGTGCCAGCAGCGTAGAGGGGGCAGGTTATGGCTACACCTTC. Translated, it gives CASSVEGAGYGYTF.

The gene calls are TRBV7-2 and TRBJ1-2; D possibly corresponds to TRBD1 (5 bases). Germline loops: CDR1 SGHTA, CDR2 FQGNSA. V lost 4 bases and J lost 0, with 24 bases in between. The CDR3 runs to 19 residues. In DNA form, the CDR3 reads TGTGCCAGCAGCTCCTACAGCATCGGCGGGGGGAGCTCTAACTATGGCTACACCTTC. Amino acids: CASSSYSIGGGSSNYGYTF.

This clone was recorded once. The chain recombines TRBV28 with TRBJ2-1; possible D gene TRBD1, 6 bases. The V gene's germline CDR1 is MDHEN and CDR2 SYDVKM. The CDR3 length is 13 residues. Trimming took off 2 bases at V and 8 bases at J, with 10 bases between the two ends. The CDR3 loop is CASSLGAGDEQFF. DNA for the CDR3: TGTGCCAGCAGTTTAGGTGCAGGGGATGAGCAGTTCTTC.

The genes are TRBV7-2 and TRBJ1-6; perhaps TRBD1 as D (5 bases). The CDR3 extends over 18 amino acids. The ends were cut back, 6 bases at V and 3 bases at J, with 21 bases in the middle. Looked up from germline, CDR1 is SGHTA and CDR2 is FQGNSA. CDR3: CASSLRFHKGHYNSPLHF. CDR3 coding DNA: TGTGCCAGCAGTTTACGGTTCCATAAAGGACACTATAATTCACCCCTCCACTTT.

The V and J genes are TRBV28 and TRBJ1-1; 9 bases match TRBD1. With 8 bases clipped from V and 5 bases from J, the junction kept 3 bases outside the gene matches. The V gene's germline CDR1 is MDHEN and CDR2 SYDVKM. The CDR3 covers 12 residues. The CDR3 loop is CASDRGWTEAFF. The CDR3 DNA reads TGTGCCAGCGACAGGGGGTGGACTGAAGCTTTCTTT.

This chain connects TRBV9 to TRBJ1-3; TRBD1 might be the D (6 bases). CDR1 is SGDLS, CDR2 YYNGEE, per germline. The CDR3 runs to 14 residues. Trimming shortened V by 4 bases and J by 0 bases, and 8 bases separated the two germline ends. In DNA, the CDR3 is TGTGCCAGCAGCTTGGGACACTCTGGAAACACCATATATTTT. Protein product: CASSLGHSGNTIYF. The whole variable domain, filled in from reference TRBV9 and TRBJ1-3, reads DSGVTQTPKHLITATGQRVTLRCSPRSGDLSVYWYQQSLDQGLQFLIQYYNGEERAKGNILERFSAQQFPDLHSELNLSSLELGDSALYFCASSLGHSGNTIYFGEGSWLTVV.

J is TRBJ1-5 and V is TRBV5-8; 8 bases map to TRBD1. V shed 3 bases and J 6 bases; nucleotides not matched to a gene: 8. CDR3 length: 15 residues. Looked up from germline, CDR1 is SGHTS and CDR2 is YDEGEE. The CDR3 bases are TGTGCCAGCAGCTCAGGACAGGGAGGATTTCAGCCCCAGCATTTT. Translating gives CASSSGQGGFQPQHF.

The chain carries TRBV5-6 and TRBJ2-3, with 7 bases fitting TRBD1. CDR3 length: 13 residues. Trimming removed 2 bases from V and 3 bases from J; junction bases left unmatched: 0. Germline V CDR1 and CDR2: SGHDT, YYEEEE. CDR3 residues: CASSLQGTDTQYF. The CDR3 coding sequence is TGTGCCAGCAGCTTACAGGGGACAGATACGCAGTATTTT. The full variable domain, rest sourced from reference TRBV5-6 and TRBJ2-3, is DAGVTQSPTHLIKTRGQQVTLRCSPKSGHDTVSWYQQALGQGPQFIFQYYEEEERQRGNFPDRFSGHQFPNYSSELNVNALLLGDSALYLCASSLQGTDTQYFGPGTRLTVL.

This sequence joins TRBV6-5 and TRBJ2-7; no clear D. V was pared by 0 bases and J by 4 bases, with 7 bases between. Germline V gives CDR1 MNHEY, CDR2 SVGAGI. The CDR3 contains 13 residues. Here the CDR3 DNA reads TGTGCCAGCAGTTACTCGAAAAGTTACGAGCAGTACTTC. It translates to CASSYSKSYEQYF.

This chain joins TRBV6-6 and TRBJ2-5, with 9 nucleotides matching TRBD1. From germline, CDR1 is MNHNY and CDR2 SVGAGI (reference sequence). The CDR3 is 15 amino acids. V was clipped by 4 bases and J by 1 base; unmatched bases: 4. The CDR3 DNA reads TGTGCCAGCAGTTCCACGACAGGGGGCCAAGAGACCCAGTACTTC. This codes for CASSSTTGGQETQYF.

The V gene is TRBV4-2, the J gene TRBJ2-7; D ambiguous. V gave up 2 bases and J gave up 3 bases, with 2 bases separating them. Germline V gene data show CDR1 as LGHNA and CDR2 as YNFKEQ. The CDR3 length is 11 residues. This chain's CDR3 is CASSQNYEQYF. CDR3 nucleotide sequence: TGTGCCAGCAGCCAAAACTACGAGCAGTACTTC.

This clone has just one count. J is TRBJ1-2 and V is TRBV6-4; D possibly corresponds to TRBD1 (5 bases). The CDR3 sequence is 13 residues long. V lost 5 bases and J 2 bases, leaving 9 bases between the germline ends. Germline V gene lookup returns CDR1 MRHNA and CDR2 SNTAGT. DNA of the CDR3: TGTGCCAGCAGTCCAGGGTTGAACTATGGCTACACCTTC. Its translation: CASSPGLNYGYTF.